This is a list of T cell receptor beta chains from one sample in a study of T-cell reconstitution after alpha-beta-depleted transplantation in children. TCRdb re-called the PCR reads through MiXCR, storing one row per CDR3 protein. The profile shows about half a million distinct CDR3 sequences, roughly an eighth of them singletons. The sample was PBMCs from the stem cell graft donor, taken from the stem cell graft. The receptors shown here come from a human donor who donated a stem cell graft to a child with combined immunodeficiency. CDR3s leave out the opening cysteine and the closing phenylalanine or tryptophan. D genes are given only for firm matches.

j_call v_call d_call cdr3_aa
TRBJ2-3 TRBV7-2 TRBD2 ASSLRGGGAADTQY
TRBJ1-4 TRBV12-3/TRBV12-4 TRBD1 ASSLAQGAAEKLF
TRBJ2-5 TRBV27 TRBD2 ASSLWASGQETQY
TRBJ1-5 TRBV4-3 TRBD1 ASSQGLLGGVQPQH
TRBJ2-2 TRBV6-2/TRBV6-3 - ASSVGLNTGELF
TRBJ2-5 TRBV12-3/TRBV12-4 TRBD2 ASSRTSGGSETQY
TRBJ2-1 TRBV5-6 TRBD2 ASSWTSGGIGI
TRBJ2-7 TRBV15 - ATSFGQSSYEQY
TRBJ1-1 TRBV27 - ASSPGGAAAF
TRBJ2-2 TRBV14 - ASSHVTGELF
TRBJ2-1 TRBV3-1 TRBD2 ASSQEGASGYNEQF
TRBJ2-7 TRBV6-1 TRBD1 ASSEIGGDRVYEQY
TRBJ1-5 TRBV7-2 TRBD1 ASSLVRTGDGNQPQH
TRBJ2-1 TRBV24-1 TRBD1 ATSWTGREQF
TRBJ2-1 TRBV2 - ASRGGGFSSYNEQF
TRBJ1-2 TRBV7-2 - ASSEQGYGYT
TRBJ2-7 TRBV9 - ASSQDMDSSYEQY
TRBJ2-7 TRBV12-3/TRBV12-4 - ASSLMTGPYEQY
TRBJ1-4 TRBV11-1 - ASSLAAWPFRNNEKLF
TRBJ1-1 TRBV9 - ASSVLGQSPEAF
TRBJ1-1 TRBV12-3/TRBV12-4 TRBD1 ASIREFGDRLNTEAF
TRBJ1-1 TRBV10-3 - AISALSSFGLNTEAF
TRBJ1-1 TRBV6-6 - ASTPDWNTEAF
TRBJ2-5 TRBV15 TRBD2 ATSKIAGGQETQY
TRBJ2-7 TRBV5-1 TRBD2 ASKTSGGPYEQY
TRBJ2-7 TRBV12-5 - ASGLSGSNYEQY
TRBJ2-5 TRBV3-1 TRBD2 ASSQEMSGTSYRQY
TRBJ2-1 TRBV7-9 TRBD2 ASSWGTSGRDEQF
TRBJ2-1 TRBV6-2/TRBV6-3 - ASSPNGGPGRSTSSYNEQF
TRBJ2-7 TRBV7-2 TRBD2 ASSLVWTSGGAYEQY
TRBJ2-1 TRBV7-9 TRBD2 ASSTGLAGVDEQF
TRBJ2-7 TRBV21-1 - ASSKVKGGQTGSYEQY
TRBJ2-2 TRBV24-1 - ATSDPTGPGELF
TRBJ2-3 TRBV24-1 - ATSAYTDTQY
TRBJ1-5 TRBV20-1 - STRGGNQPQH
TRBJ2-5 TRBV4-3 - ASSQDWRDGGTQY
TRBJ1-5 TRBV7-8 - ASSPIAGINQPQH
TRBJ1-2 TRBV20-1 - SARDRGGGYGYT
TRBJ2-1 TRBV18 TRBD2 ASSPTEKGLAGVYNEQF
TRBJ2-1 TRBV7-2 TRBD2 ASSFGTRGGEQF
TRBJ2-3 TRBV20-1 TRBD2 SARAGVGPDTQY
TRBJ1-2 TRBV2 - ASSEASASYYGYT
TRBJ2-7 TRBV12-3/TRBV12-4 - ASSTTGKVYEQY
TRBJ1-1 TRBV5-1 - ASRRVVGNTEAF
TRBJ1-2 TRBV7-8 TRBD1 ASSGRTGSGYT
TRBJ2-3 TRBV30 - AWSSSTDTQY
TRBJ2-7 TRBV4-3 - ASSPRVFFVSEQY
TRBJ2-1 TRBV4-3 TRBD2 ASSHLAGGPNEQF